A selection of T cell receptor beta chains follows, all from one sample in a study of cytomegalovirus exposure and HLA in healthy donors. Produced via immunoSEQ multiplex PCR; TCRdb's table is partial and in-frame only. The sample includes around 180,000 clones, 85% of them seen just once. Input material: PBMCs. Source of these receptors: a boy between 2 and 10 years old in good health and CMV-seronegative. Each CDR3 is given with its conserved first and last residue. The D gene is left open where the match is weak. Clone size, where shown, is once, few, many, or a class for clones that have expanded.

V gene: TRBV11-2
clone size: NA
D gene: TRBD2
J gene: TRBJ2-1
CDR3 protein: CASSLDLASGRRNEQFF
CDR3 DNA: TGTGCCAGCAGCTTAGATCTAGCTAGCGGGAGGCGTAATGAGCAGTTCTTC

V gene: TRBV18
clone size: few
D gene: TRBD2
J gene: TRBJ2-1
CDR3 protein: CASSPSGSSNEQFF
CDR3 DNA: TGTGCCAGCTCACCAAGCGGGAGTTCCAATGAGCAGTTCTTC

V gene: TRBV19
clone size: NA
D gene: TRBD1
J gene: TRBJ1-3
CDR3 protein: CASSHTPDREGNTIYF
CDR3 DNA: TGTGCCAGTAGTCATACTCCGGACAGGGAAGGAAACACCATATATTTT

V gene: TRBV7-6
clone size: NA
D gene: TRBD2
J gene: TRBJ2-5
CDR3 protein: CASSGRGLASQETQYF
CDR3 DNA: TGTGCCAGCAGCGGCAGGGGACTAGCATCCCAAGAGACCCAGTACTTC

V gene: TRBV28
clone size: NA
D gene: TRBD1
J gene: TRBJ2-5
CDR3 protein: CASSRGQAPQETQYF
CDR3 DNA: TGTGCCAGCAGCCGAGGACAGGCCCCACAAGAGACCCAGTACTTC

V gene: TRBV2
clone size: NA
D gene: TRBD1
J gene: TRBJ2-1
CDR3 protein: CASSEALFGTGRNEQFF
CDR3 DNA: TGTGCCAGCAGTGAAGCGCTTTTCGGGACAGGGAGGAATGAGCAGTTCTTC

V gene: TRBV30
clone size: NA
D gene: NA
J gene: TRBJ1-6
CDR3 protein: CAWSVWRTSSYNSPLHF
CDR3 DNA: TGTGCCTGGAGTGTATGGAGAACGAGCTCCTATAATTCACCCCTCCACTTT

V gene: TRBV4-1
clone size: NA
D gene: TRBD1
J gene: TRBJ1-5
CDR3 protein: CASSQEGQGRNQPQHF
CDR3 DNA: TGCGCCAGCAGCCAAGAGGGACAGGGTCGGAATCAGCCCCAGCATTTT

V gene: TRBV29-1
clone size: NA
D gene: NA
J gene: TRBJ1-1
CDR3 protein: CSVGNSPGGAGNTEAFF
CDR3 DNA: TGCAGCGTTGGCAATTCGCCGGGGGGCGCGGGGAACACTGAAGCTTTCTTT

V gene: TRBV6-5
clone size: NA
D gene: NA
J gene: TRBJ1-1
CDR3 protein: CASNSKQGKTEAFF
CDR3 DNA: TGTGCCAGCAATTCCAAACAGGGCAAGACTGAAGCTTTCTTT

V gene: TRBV19
clone size: NA
D gene: NA
J gene: TRBJ1-2
CDR3 protein: CASRAGTDNYGYTF
CDR3 DNA: TGTGCCAGTAGAGCCGGGACTGATAACTATGGCTACACCTTC

V gene: TRBV6-6
clone size: NA
D gene: NA
J gene: TRBJ2-5
CDR3 protein: CASSYSDTGYQETQYF
CDR3 DNA: TGTGCCAGCAGTTACTCCGATACCGGGTACCAAGAGACCCAGTACTTC

V gene: TRBV28
clone size: NA
D gene: TRBD1
J gene: TRBJ1-1
CDR3 protein: CASSLSQGFVTEAFF
CDR3 DNA: TGTGCCAGCAGTCTCTCACAGGGGTTTGTCACTGAAGCTTTCTTT

V gene: TRBV21-1
clone size: few
D gene: NA
J gene: TRBJ1-1
CDR3 protein: CATTMNTEAFF
CDR3 DNA: TGTGCCACAACAATGAACACTGAAGCTTTCTTT

V gene: TRBV7-3
clone size: NA
D gene: NA
J gene: TRBJ1-2
CDR3 protein: CASSVRFSGYTF
CDR3 DNA: TGTGCCAGCAGCGTCAGGTTTTCGGGCTACACCTTC

V gene: TRBV27
clone size: NA
D gene: NA
J gene: TRBJ2-5
CDR3 protein: CASRPLLGGRETQYF
CDR3 DNA: TGTGCCAGCAGACCACTATTAGGGGGAAGAGAGACCCAGTACTTC

V gene: TRBV28
clone size: NA
D gene: NA
J gene: TRBJ1-2
CDR3 protein: CASSFLVGASGGYTF
CDR3 DNA: TGTGCCAGCAGTTTTTTAGTAGGGGCCTCTGGTGGCTACACCTTC

V gene: TRBV19
clone size: few
D gene: NA
J gene: TRBJ1-4
CDR3 protein: CASSPKPKLDRTNEKLFF
CDR3 DNA: TGTGCCAGTAGTCCGAAGCCTAAATTGGACAGAACTAATGAAAAACTGTTTTTT

V gene: TRBV29-1
clone size: NA
D gene: NA
J gene: TRBJ1-2
CDR3 protein: CSVEDRRAGYTF
CDR3 DNA: TGCAGCGTTGAAGATCGGAGGGCTGGCTACACCTTC

V gene: TRBV6-1
clone size: few
D gene: TRBD2
J gene: TRBJ2-5
CDR3 protein: CASSEASGGQETQYF
CDR3 DNA: TGTGCCAGCAGTGAAGCTAGCGGGGGGCAAGAGACCCAGTACTTC

V gene: TRBV19
clone size: NA
D gene: NA
J gene: TRBJ1-3
CDR3 protein: CASSILQGNKAGNTIYF
CDR3 DNA: TGTGCCAGTAGTATCCTACAGGGAAATAAGGCTGGAAACACCATATATTTT

V gene: TRBV10-1
clone size: NA
D gene: TRBD1
J gene: TRBJ1-2
CDR3 protein: CASSFPDRGQRSYGYTF
CDR3 DNA: TGCGCCAGCAGTTTCCCGGACAGGGGGCAGAGATCCTATGGCTACACCTTC

V gene: TRBV5-4
clone size: NA
D gene: NA
J gene: TRBJ1-6
CDR3 protein: CASSLEEGVTLHF
CDR3 DNA: TGTGCCAGCAGCTTGGAAGAGGGTGTCACCCTCCACTTT

V gene: TRBV19
clone size: NA
D gene: TRBD2
J gene: TRBJ2-3
CDR3 protein: CASSDSGGSQTQYF
CDR3 DNA: TGTGCCAGTAGTGATAGCGGGGGCTCCCAGACGCAGTATTTT

V gene: TRBV27
clone size: few
D gene: TRBD1
J gene: TRBJ2-6
CDR3 protein: CASSQRGQGGSGANVLTF
CDR3 DNA: TGTGCCAGCAGTCAAAGAGGACAGGGGGGCTCTGGGGCCAACGTCCTGACTTTC

V gene: TRBV4-2
clone size: NA
D gene: NA
J gene: TRBJ2-3
CDR3 protein: CASSQTTGNTQYF
CDR3 DNA: TGTGCCAGCAGCCAGACTACGGGTAATACGCAGTATTTT

V gene: TRBV6-4
clone size: NA
D gene: NA
J gene: TRBJ1-6
CDR3 protein: CASRPPAPLHF
CDR3 DNA: TGTGCCAGCAGGCCCCCGGCACCCCTCCACTTT

V gene: TRBV18
clone size: NA
D gene: NA
J gene: TRBJ1-5
CDR3 protein: CASSPGAHNQPQHF
CDR3 DNA: TGTGCCAGCTCACCAGGGGCCCACAATCAGCCCCAGCATTTT

V gene: TRBV2
clone size: NA
D gene: TRBD1
J gene: TRBJ1-5
CDR3 protein: CASTRRGRDRVVNQPQHF
CDR3 DNA: TGTGCCAGCACCCGTAGGGGCCGGGACAGGGTTGTAAATCAGCCCCAGCATTTT

V gene: TRBV6-5
clone size: NA
D gene: TRBD1
J gene: TRBJ1-1
CDR3 protein: CASRQGYTEAFF
CDR3 DNA: TGTGCCAGCCGACAGGGTTACACTGAAGCTTTCTTT

V gene: TRBV19
clone size: NA
D gene: TRBD2
J gene: TRBJ2-7
CDR3 protein: CASSILTGGTYEQYF
CDR3 DNA: TGTGCCAGTAGTATTTTGACGGGAGGTACCTACGAGCAGTACTTC

V gene: TRBV28
clone size: NA
D gene: TRBD1
J gene: TRBJ1-1
CDR3 protein: CASSQQSGTGNEAFF
CDR3 DNA: TGTGCCAGCAGTCAACAATCCGGGACAGGGAATGAAGCTTTCTTT

V gene: TRBV29-1
clone size: NA
D gene: TRBD1
J gene: TRBJ1-6
CDR3 protein: CSVGTGKNSPLHF
CDR3 DNA: TGCAGCGTGGGGACAGGGAAGAATTCACCCCTCCACTTT

V gene: TRBV25-1
clone size: NA
D gene: TRBD1
J gene: TRBJ1-4
CDR3 protein: CASSVYRGGRRTEKLFF
CDR3 DNA: TGTGCCAGCAGTGTTTACAGGGGAGGCAGAAGAACTGAAAAACTGTTTTTT

V gene: TRBV30
clone size: NA
D gene: TRBD1
J gene: TRBJ2-3
CDR3 protein: CAWSRDRGTDTQYF
CDR3 DNA: TGTGCCTGGAGTCGGGACAGGGGTACAGATACGCAGTATTTT

V gene: TRBV10-1
clone size: NA
D gene: NA
J gene: TRBJ1-1
CDR3 protein: CASSEFLGKAEAFF
CDR3 DNA: TGCGCCAGCAGTGAGTTCCTCGGGAAGGCTGAAGCTTTCTTT

V gene: TRBV16
clone size: NA
D gene: NA
J gene: TRBJ1-1
CDR3 protein: CASSRRQGLHTEAFF
CDR3 DNA: TGTGCCAGCAGCCGGCGCCAGGGGCTGCACACTGAAGCTTTCTTT

V gene: TRBV2
clone size: NA
D gene: NA
J gene: TRBJ2-3
CDR3 protein: CASSDGLGGDTQYF
CDR3 DNA: TGTGCCAGCAGTGACGGACTAGGGGGAGATACGCAGTATTTT

V gene: TRBV5-6
clone size: NA
D gene: NA
J gene: TRBJ1-5
CDR3 protein: CASSLGGGDQPQHF
CDR3 DNA: TGTGCCAGCAGCTTGGGGGGAGGGGATCAGCCCCAGCATTTT

V gene: TRBV7-9
clone size: NA
D gene: TRBD2
J gene: TRBJ2-5
CDR3 protein: CASSPGTSGNSGETQYF
CDR3 DNA: TGTGCCAGCAGCCCAGGGACTAGCGGGAATAGTGGAGAGACCCAGTACTTC

V gene: TRBV2
clone size: NA
D gene: NA
J gene: TRBJ2-1
CDR3 protein: CASRGSEGNNEQFF
CDR3 DNA: TGTGCCAGCAGGGGGTCGGAGGGGAACAATGAGCAGTTCTTC

V gene: TRBV10-1
clone size: NA
D gene: NA
J gene: TRBJ1-5
CDR3 protein: CASPYHTGYNQPQHF
CDR3 DNA: TGCGCCAGCCCTTACCATACAGGGTACAATCAGCCCCAGCATTTT

V gene: TRBV19
clone size: NA
D gene: TRBD1
J gene: TRBJ2-7
CDR3 protein: CASSIVGQAPYEQYF
CDR3 DNA: TGTGCCAGTAGTATAGTGGGACAGGCCCCCTACGAGCAGTACTTC

V gene: TRBV11-2
clone size: once
D gene: NA
J gene: TRBJ2-7
CDR3 protein: CASSPELGVTYEQYF
CDR3 DNA: TGTGCCAGCAGCCCCGAACTCGGAGTTACTTACGAGCAGTACTTC

V gene: TRBV20-1
clone size: NA
D gene: NA
J gene: TRBJ2-3
CDR3 protein: CSARQGDTQYF
CDR3 DNA: TGCAGTGCTAGGCAGGGGGATACGCAGTATTTT

V gene: TRBV6-1
clone size: NA
D gene: NA
J gene: TRBJ2-7
CDR3 protein: CASSEARQRSYEQYF
CDR3 DNA: TGTGCCAGCAGTGAAGCGAGGCAGAGATCCTACGAGCAGTACTTC

V gene: TRBV11-3
clone size: NA
D gene: TRBD1
J gene: TRBJ1-4
CDR3 protein: CASSRRTTGKGIGGKLFF
CDR3 DNA: TGTGCCAGCAGCCGCCGGACGACAGGGAAGGGAATCGGTGGAAAACTGTTTTTT

V gene: TRBV9
clone size: NA
D gene: TRBD2
J gene: TRBJ2-1
CDR3 protein: CASSAREGLPFNEQFF
CDR3 DNA: TGTGCCAGCAGCGCGAGGGAGGGACTCCCATTCAATGAGCAGTTCTTC

V gene: TRBV25-1
clone size: NA
D gene: NA
J gene: TRBJ2-6
CDR3 protein: CASSEGPGGTGANVLTF
CDR3 DNA: TGTGCCAGCAGTGAGGGGCCAGGGGGGACTGGGGCCAACGTCCTGACTTTC

V gene: TRBV18
clone size: NA
D gene: NA
J gene: TRBJ2-1
CDR3 protein: CASSLLGRHPRGEQFF
CDR3 DNA: TGTGCCAGCTCACTTCTCGGCCGCCATCCTAGGGGCGAGCAGTTCTTC

V gene: TRBV4-2
clone size: NA
D gene: TRBD1
J gene: TRBJ1-2
CDR3 protein: CASSQDTIRDSNYGYTF
CDR3 DNA: TGTGCCAGCAGCCAAGATACCATCCGGGACAGCAACTATGGCTACACCTTC

V gene: TRBV5-1
clone size: NA
D gene: NA
J gene: TRBJ2-5
CDR3 protein: CASSRPSTADQETQYF
CDR3 DNA: TGCGCCAGCAGCCGACCTTCGACAGCAGATCAAGAGACCCAGTACTTC

V gene: TRBV7-3
clone size: NA
D gene: NA
J gene: TRBJ2-2
CDR3 protein: CASSPSPQGRTGELFF
CDR3 DNA: TGTGCCAGCAGCCCAAGCCCCCAGGGAAGGACCGGGGAGCTGTTTTTT

V gene: TRBV27
clone size: few
D gene: TRBD1
J gene: TRBJ2-7
CDR3 protein: CASSVGQGDEQYF
CDR3 DNA: TGTGCCAGCAGTGTAGGACAGGGCGACGAGCAGTACTTC